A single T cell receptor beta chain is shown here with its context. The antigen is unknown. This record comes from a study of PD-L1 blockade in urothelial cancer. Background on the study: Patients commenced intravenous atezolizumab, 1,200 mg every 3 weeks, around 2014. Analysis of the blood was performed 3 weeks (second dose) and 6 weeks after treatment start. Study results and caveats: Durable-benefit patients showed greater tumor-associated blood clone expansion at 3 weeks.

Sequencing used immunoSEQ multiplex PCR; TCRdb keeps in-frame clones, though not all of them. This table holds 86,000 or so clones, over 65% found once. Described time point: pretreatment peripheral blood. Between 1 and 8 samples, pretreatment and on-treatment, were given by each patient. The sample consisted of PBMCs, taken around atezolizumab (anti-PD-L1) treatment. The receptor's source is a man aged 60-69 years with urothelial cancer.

CDR3 protein: CASSRTENEKLFF. The CDR3 coding sequence is TGTGCCAGCAGCCGGACAGAAAATGAAAAACTGTTTTTT. The chain links TRBV7-9 to TRBJ1-4; D possibly corresponds to TRBD1 (6 bases). Germline CDR1 is SEHNR and CDR2 is FQNEAQ (reference sequence). The CDR3 extends over 13 amino acids. The V end lost 5 bases, the J end lost 5 bases, and 9 bases lay between the germline ends.